Below, one T cell receptor (beta chain) is given with its context. Assay: immunoSEQ multiplex PCR; the TCRdb copy retains only in-frame clones and omits some. Of tens of thousands of clones listed, about 93% were seen once; the top ten hold 2.6%. Germline V gene data show CDR1 as MNHEY and CDR2 as SMNVEV (reference sequence). CDR3 length equals 12 residues. V shed 4 bases and J shed 8 bases, with 9 bases lying between them. This sample stems from a study of T cell changes during pregnancy in multiple sclerosis. This sequence joins TRBV27 and TRBJ1-5; perhaps TRBD1 as D (5 bases). Sequenced here: CD8+ T cells from peripheral blood mononuclear cells, sampled in the third trimester of pregnancy. This TCR came from a female donor with multiple sclerosis, enrolled in a pregnancy study. This CDR3 is CASSSGLEPQHF. DNA for the CDR3: TGTGCCAGCAGTTCGGGACTGGAGCCCCAGCATTTT.